This is a list of T cell receptor beta chains from one sample in a study of blood T cells in healthy people across ages. From the 5' RACE reads, TCRdb called clonotypes with MiXCR, one entry per CDR3 protein. The repertoire holds some 760,000 distinct CDR3 sequences, with 20% to 25% as singletons. This same sample was also taken into another study, of T cells of mothers and their children.

Sequencing used blood. All receptors come from a boy aged 5 to 17 in good health. CDR3s include the opening cysteine and the closing phenylalanine or tryptophan. D genes are given only for firm matches. Size is omitted from some rows. Given values are once, few, many or a class for expanded clones.

j_gene | d_gene | abundance | v_gene | CDR3aa
TRBJ2-2 | - | many | TRBV28 | CASSSTVTGELFF
TRBJ2-6 | - | few | TRBV2 | CASSMTRAYGANVLTF
TRBJ2-7 | - | - | TRBV4-1 | CASSPVTRDTSYEQYF
TRBJ2-7 | - | - | TRBV18 | CASSRGQHPTGEQYF
TRBJ2-1 | - | - | TRBV20-1 | CSASEAWFF
TRBJ2-3 | TRBD2 | few | TRBV4-3 | CASSPLLAGGTDTQYF
TRBJ2-5 | - | - | TRBV5-1 | CASRLPGEVETQYF
TRBJ2-5 | - | - | TRBV18 | CASSPAGTTETQYF
TRBJ2-2 | TRBD1 | few | TRBV11-1 | CASSLGQGAQTGELFF
TRBJ1-2 | - | few | TRBV29-1 | CSVESQGADGYTF
TRBJ1-2 | - | - | TRBV3-1 | CASSQTLPNYGYTF
TRBJ2-7 | - | - | TRBV9 | CASSVDGAGEQYF
TRBJ2-3 | TRBD2 | - | TRBV28 | CASSFPGLAGGATDTQYF
TRBJ2-7 | - | - | TRBV20-1 | CSARQRRVPDEQYF
TRBJ2-1 | - | - | TRBV4-3 | CASSQVGGAWNEQFF
TRBJ2-7 | TRBD1 | few | TRBV6-2/TRBV6-3 | CASSFSWTGDREQYF